This T cell receptor beta chain was found in a study of blood T cells in healthy people across ages. Combining a sample-barcoded 5' primer with a J-beta primer mix, a second PCR ran for roughly 6 to 11 cycles. In TCRdb, the 5' RACE reads were re-called with MiXCR into one record per CDR3 protein. The data show roughly 550,000 distinct CDR3 sequences, about 24% seen once. Trimming left V 0 bases short and J 1 base short, with 12 bases between. Germline CDR1 and CDR2: MNHNS and SASEGT. The CDR3 contains 16 residues. These data were also filed under a second study, of T cells of mothers and their children.

This TCR was sampled from a boy under 18 in good health. The V call is TRBV6-1, the J call TRBJ2-5; D gene uncertain. Sequenced input: blood. DNA of the CDR3: TGTGCCAGCAGTGAAGCGCCTTTGGCCGGCCAAGAGACCCAGTACTTC. Translation gives CASSEAPLAGQETQYF.